This TCR beta chain was retrieved from a study of cytomegalovirus exposure and HLA in healthy donors. Study-wide results and limits: For most TCR beta V segments, an earlier analysis put the productive rate at about 87% or about 30% of the time. The study recorded fewer than 200 TCR beta chains that were cytomegalovirus-associated.

CDR3 length equals 14 residues. The trim removed 0 bases at V and 6 bases at J, leaving 3 bases unmatched. Looked up from germline, CDR1 is SGDLS and CDR2 is YYNGEE. In the case of this clone: The antigen remains unidentified.

This PCR relied on a set of 60 Vbeta primers and 13 Jbeta primers. TCRdb keeps only in-frame clones here, not all; method: immunoSEQ multiplex PCR. Among approximately 200,000 clones listed, 60% to 85% were seen once. The chain recombines TRBV9 with TRBJ1-2; TRBD1 agrees at 9 bases. The source material was PBMCs. This sequence was found in a man aged 40-55 years in good health and CMV-seronegative. CDR3 loop: CASSVAQGANGYTF. CDR3 DNA: TGTGCCAGCAGCGTAGCACAGGGGGCCAATGGCTACACCTTC.